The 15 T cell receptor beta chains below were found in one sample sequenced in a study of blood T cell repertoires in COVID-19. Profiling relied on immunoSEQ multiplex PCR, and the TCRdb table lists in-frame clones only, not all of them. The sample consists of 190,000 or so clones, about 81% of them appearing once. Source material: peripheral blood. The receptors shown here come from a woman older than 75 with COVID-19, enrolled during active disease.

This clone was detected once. The CDR3 spells CASSISLGGEAFF. DNA for the CDR3: TGTGCCAGCAGCATCAGCCTAGGAGGTGAAGCTTTCTTT. The chain has TRBV11-2 and TRBJ1-1; D uncertain. CDR1 is SGHAT and CDR2 is FQNNGV in the germline V gene. V was pared by 5 bases and J by 7 bases, with 14 bases between. CDR3 size: 13 residues.

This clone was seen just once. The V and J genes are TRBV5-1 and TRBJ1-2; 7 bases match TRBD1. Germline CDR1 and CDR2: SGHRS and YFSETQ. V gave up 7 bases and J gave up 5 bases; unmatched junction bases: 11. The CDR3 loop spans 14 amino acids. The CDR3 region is CASSPGGLHYGYTF. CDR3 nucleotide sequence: TGCGCCAGCTCCCCAGGGGGACTTCATTATGGCTACACCTTC.

CDR3 in DNA: TGTGCCAGCAGCTTATATCGAGGACAGGGACCCGAGCAGTACTTC. As protein: CASSLYRGQGPEQYF. The chain has TRBV7-8 and TRBJ2-7; TRBD1 matches at 8 bases. The germline V gene has CDR1 SGHVS and CDR2 FQNEAQ. V lost 2 bases and J lost 6; bases outside the gene matches: 9. This CDR3 has 15 residues.

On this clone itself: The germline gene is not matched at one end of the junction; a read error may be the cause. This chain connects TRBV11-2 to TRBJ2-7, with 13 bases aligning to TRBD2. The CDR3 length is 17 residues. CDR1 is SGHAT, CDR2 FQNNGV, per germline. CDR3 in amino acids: CASSLGGGGLAGYVQYF. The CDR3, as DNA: TGTGCCAGCAGCTTAGGGGGCGGGGGACTAGCGGGGTACGTGCAGTACTTC.

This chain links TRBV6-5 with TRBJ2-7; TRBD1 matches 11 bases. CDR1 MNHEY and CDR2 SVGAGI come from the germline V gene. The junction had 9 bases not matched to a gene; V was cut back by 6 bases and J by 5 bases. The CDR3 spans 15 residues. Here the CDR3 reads CASRPSGTGGNEQYF. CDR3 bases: TGTGCCAGCAGACCATCCGGGACAGGGGGGAACGAGCAGTACTTC.

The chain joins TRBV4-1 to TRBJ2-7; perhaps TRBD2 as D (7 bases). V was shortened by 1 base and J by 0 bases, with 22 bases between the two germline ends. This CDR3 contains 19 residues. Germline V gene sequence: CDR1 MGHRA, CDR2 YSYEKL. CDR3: CASSQGGASSGRGSYEQYF. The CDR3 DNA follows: TGCGCCAGCAGCCAAGGGGGGGCGTCTAGCGGAAGGGGCTCCTACGAGCAGTACTTC.

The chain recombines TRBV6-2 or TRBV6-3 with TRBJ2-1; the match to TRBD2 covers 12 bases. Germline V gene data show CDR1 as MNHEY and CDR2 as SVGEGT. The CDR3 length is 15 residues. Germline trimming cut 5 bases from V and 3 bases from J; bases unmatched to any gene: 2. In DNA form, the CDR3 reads TGTGCCAGCAGTAGGACTAGCGGGATCTACAATGAGCAGTTCTTC. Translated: CASSRTSGIYNEQFF.

The CDR3 DNA sequence: TGTGCCACCAGTGACTCTCGGACAGAGCAAGAGACCCAGTACTTC. Translated: CATSDSRTEQETQYF. The chain uses TRBV24-1 and TRBJ2-5; TRBD1 is a possible D gene (6 bases). The CDR3 is made up of 15 amino acids. Germline V gene data show CDR1 as KGHDR and CDR2 as SFDVKD. Deletions cut 4 bases from V and 2 bases from J, with 13 bases between.

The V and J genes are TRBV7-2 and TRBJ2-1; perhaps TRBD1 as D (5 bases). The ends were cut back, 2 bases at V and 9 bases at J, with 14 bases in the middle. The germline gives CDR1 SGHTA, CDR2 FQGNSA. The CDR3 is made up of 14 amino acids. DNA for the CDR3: TGTGCCAGCAGCTTAAGGGGCCAAAGCAGTGAGCAGTTCTTC. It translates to CASSLRGQSSEQFF.

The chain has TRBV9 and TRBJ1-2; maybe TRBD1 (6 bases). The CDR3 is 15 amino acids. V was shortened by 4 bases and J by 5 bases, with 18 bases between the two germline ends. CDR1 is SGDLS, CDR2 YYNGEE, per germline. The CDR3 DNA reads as TGTGCCAGCAGCACCCTGGACAGCTCGCCTTATGGCTACACCTTC. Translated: CASSTLDSSPYGYTF.

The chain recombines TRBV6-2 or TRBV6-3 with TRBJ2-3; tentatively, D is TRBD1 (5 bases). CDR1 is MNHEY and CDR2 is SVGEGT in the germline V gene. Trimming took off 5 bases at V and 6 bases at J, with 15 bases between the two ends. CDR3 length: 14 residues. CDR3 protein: CASSVSGAVDTQYF. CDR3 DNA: TGTGCCAGCAGTGTGAGTGGGGCCGTTGATACGCAGTATTTT.

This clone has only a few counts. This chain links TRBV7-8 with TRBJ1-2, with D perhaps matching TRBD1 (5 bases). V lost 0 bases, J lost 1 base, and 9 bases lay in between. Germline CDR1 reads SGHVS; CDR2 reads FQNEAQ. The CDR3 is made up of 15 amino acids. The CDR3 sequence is CASSLAETDNYGYTF. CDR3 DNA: TGTGCCAGCAGCTTAGCCGAGACAGATAACTATGGCTACACCTTC.

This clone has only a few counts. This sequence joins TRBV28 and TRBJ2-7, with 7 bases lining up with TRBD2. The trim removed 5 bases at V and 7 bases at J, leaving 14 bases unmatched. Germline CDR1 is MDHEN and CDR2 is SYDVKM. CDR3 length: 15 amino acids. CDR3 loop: CASSSGAGLATEQYF. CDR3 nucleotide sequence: TGTGCCAGCAGTAGCGGGGCAGGGTTGGCTACTGAGCAGTACTTC.

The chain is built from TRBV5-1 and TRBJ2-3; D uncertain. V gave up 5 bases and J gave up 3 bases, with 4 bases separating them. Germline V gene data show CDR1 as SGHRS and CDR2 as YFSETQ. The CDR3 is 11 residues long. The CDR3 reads CASSNTDTQYF. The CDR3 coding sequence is TGCGCCAGCAGTAATACAGATACGCAGTATTTT.

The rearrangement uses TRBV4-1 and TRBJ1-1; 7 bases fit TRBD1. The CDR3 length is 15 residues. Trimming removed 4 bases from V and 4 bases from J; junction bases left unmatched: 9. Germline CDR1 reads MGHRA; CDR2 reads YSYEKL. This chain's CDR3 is CASSPSKGASTEAFF. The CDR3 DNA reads TGCGCCAGCAGCCCTAGTAAGGGGGCGAGCACTGAAGCTTTCTTT.